This TCR beta chain was identified during a study of T cell responses to AZD1222 COVID-19 vaccine. Study details: The study pooled second doses at about 4 or about 12 weeks. The study, taken as a whole, reports: Two AZD1222 doses significantly raised spike-specific TCR breadth and depth over controls.

Per the germline V gene, CDR1 is LNHDA and CDR2 is SQIVND (reference sequence). The CDR3 is 15 residues long. The V end was cut by 3 bases, the J end by 3 bases, with 12 bases between. Data came from immunoSEQ multiplex PCR; TCRdb stores just in-frame clones and leaves some out. The table records 200,000 to 300,000 clones, 85% to 95% of them present only once. A word on this clone: No antigen is known for it.

The chain recombines TRBV19 with TRBJ1-5; no firm D call. The TCR was taken from an adult in good health. This specimen was peripheral blood, taken on day 0 of AZD1222 vaccination. In DNA form, the CDR3 reads TGTGCCAGTAGTATGAATGGGCAGGACAATCAGCCCCAGCATTTT. Protein: CASSMNGQDNQPQHF.